These 21 T cell receptor beta chains share one sample of origin, sequenced in a study of T cell responses to AZD1222 COVID-19 vaccine. Measured with immunoSEQ multiplex PCR; TCRdb has only the in-frame clones, and not every one. Among 180,000 or so clones listed, 88% were seen once. The source was peripheral blood, collected 28 days after the second AZD1222 dose. These receptors were taken from an adult who received the AZD1222 COVID-19 vaccine.

J is TRBJ2-2 and V is TRBV3-1 (or the pseudogene TRBV3-2); TRBD2 is a possible D gene (6 bases). CDR1 and CDR2 from the germline V gene are LGHDT and YNNKEL (reference sequence). V lost 3 bases and J lost 2, with 16 bases in between. The CDR3 extends over 17 amino acids. In DNA form, the CDR3 reads TGTGCCAGCAGCCACCCCTGGGGCGGGGCAAACACCGGGGAGCTGTTTTTT. It yields the protein CASSHPWGGANTGELFF.

The chain carries TRBV4-1 and TRBJ1-6; a weak D match, TRBD1 (5 bases). The V gene lost 0 bases and the J gene lost 6 bases, with 9 bases spanning the gap. Germline assignment: CDR1 MGHRA and CDR2 YSYEKL. This CDR3 has 15 residues. In nucleotides, the CDR3 is TGCGCCAGCAGCCAAGATGGGGGGTCTAATTCACCCCTCCACTTT. Amino acid sequence: CASSQDGGSNSPLHF.

Only one count was recorded for this clone. This rearrangement joins TRBV19 to TRBJ2-7; D could derive from TRBD1 or TRBD2 (6 bases each). Germline V gene data show CDR1 as LNHDA and CDR2 as SQIVND (reference sequence). The CDR3 loop spans 13 amino acids. Between the trimmed V and J ends, which lost 5 bases and 4 bases, there was a span of 12 bases. The CDR3 loop is CASSAGHFYEQYF. CDR3 coding DNA: TGTGCCAGTAGTGCGGGACACTTTTACGAGCAGTACTTC.

The rearrangement uses TRBV7-3 and TRBJ2-5, with D possibly matching TRBD1 (6 bases). The germline CDR1 and CDR2 sequences are SGHTA and FQGTGA. CDR3 length: 14 residues. V was trimmed by 4 bases and J by 2 bases, leaving 11 bases between them. In DNA form, the CDR3 reads TGTGCCAGCAGCTCAGGGGCGAAACAAGAGACCCAGTACTTC. The encoded protein is CASSSGAKQETQYF.

The chain employs TRBV28 and TRBJ2-7; D perhaps matches TRBD1 (6 bases). This CDR3 spans 12 amino acids. V dropped 10 bases and J dropped 1 base, with 11 bases sitting between them. Looked up from germline, CDR1 is MDHEN and CDR2 is SYDVKM. As DNA, the CDR3 is TGTGCCACCTTGGGACAATCCTACGAGCAGTACTTC. Translated, it gives CATLGQSYEQYF. Full variable domain (remainder filled in from reference TRBV28 and TRBJ2-7): DVKVTQSSRYLVKRTGEKVFLECVQDMDHENMFWYRQDPGLGLRLIYFSYDVKMKEKGDIPEGYSVSREKKERFSLILESASTNQTSMYLCATLGQSYEQYFGPGTRLTVT.

The J gene is TRBJ1-6, the V gene TRBV27; 11 bases map to TRBD1. Per the germline V gene, CDR1 is MNHEY and CDR2 is SMNVEV (reference sequence). The V gene end was trimmed by 5 bases and the J gene end by 8 bases; junction bases not matched to a gene: 5. The CDR3 contains 15 residues. The CDR3 spells CASSRDRGGYSPLHF. CDR3 nucleotide sequence: TGTGCCAGCAGTCGGGACAGGGGGGGTTATTCACCCCTCCACTTT.

The V call is TRBV3-1 (or the pseudogene TRBV3-2), the J call TRBJ2-5; 9 bases agree with TRBD1. The CDR3 is made up of 18 amino acids. V shed 4 bases, J shed 5 bases, and the junction held 17 bases outside the gene matches. CDR1 LGHDT and CDR2 YNNKEL come from the germline V gene (reference sequence). CDR3 sequence (DNA): TGTGCCAGCAGCCCCATCACGGGACAGGGAGGGCCGGTGGAGACCCAGTACTTC. Translating gives CASSPITGQGGPVETQYF.

The V and J genes are TRBV10-3 and TRBJ2-3; 7 bases line up with TRBD1. V shed 0 bases and J 4 bases; nucleotides not matched to a gene: 4. The CDR3 sequence is 15 residues long. Germline V CDR1 and CDR2: ENHRY, SYGVKD. CDR3 coding DNA: TGTGCCATCAGTGAGTCGATAGGGACAGCAGATACGCAGTATTTT. Protein sequence: CAISESIGTADTQYF.

The chain carries TRBV28 and TRBJ1-5; a weak D match, TRBD1 (6 bases). Germline V gives CDR1 MDHEN, CDR2 SYDVKM. CDR3 length: 15 amino acids. V lost 6 bases, J lost 9 bases, and 21 bases lay in between. The CDR3 nucleotides are TGTGCCAGCAGGGAAGAGGGGGGGCGCTTCCGGCCCCAGCATTTT. Amino acid sequence: CASREEGGRFRPQHF.

This clone was detected only once. The chain links TRBV28 to TRBJ1-2; 10 bases are a match to TRBD1. CDR1 and CDR2 from the germline V gene are MDHEN and SYDVKM. This CDR3 comprises 15 residues. V trimming: 5 bases; J trimming: 4 bases; junction bases outside the gene matches: 7. This CDR3 reads CASSRRQGAGYGYTF. The CDR3 DNA follows: TGTGCCAGCAGTAGAAGACAGGGGGCTGGCTATGGCTACACCTTC.

V is TRBV6-5 and J is TRBJ1-1, with 10 bases aligning to TRBD1. This CDR3 contains 15 residues. Germline V lookup: CDR1 MNHEY, CDR2 SVGAGI. Unmatched junction bases numbered 9, after V lost 6 bases and J lost 5 bases. This CDR3 reads CASRPPGQGYTEAFF. DNA for the CDR3: TGTGCCAGCAGACCCCCGGGACAGGGGTATACTGAAGCTTTCTTT.

This CDR3 reads CASGTGMNTEAFF. The CDR3 bases are TGTGCCAGCGGGACAGGGATGAACACTGAAGCTTTCTTT. V is TRBV5-8 and J is TRBJ1-1, with 9 bases aligning to TRBD1. The CDR3 has 13 residues. V shed 7 bases and J 0 bases; nucleotides not matched to a gene: 1. Germline CDR1 and CDR2: SGHTS and YDEGEE.

This chain connects TRBV5-6 to TRBJ2-1; TRBD2 matches at 7 bases. The CDR3 has 17 residues. With V trimmed by 5 bases and J by 0 bases, 11 bases remained unmatched. Germline assignment: CDR1 SGHDT and CDR2 YYEEEE. The CDR3 sequence is CASSPQIAGYSYNEQFF. The CDR3 DNA follows: TGTGCCAGCAGTCCCCAGATAGCGGGCTACTCCTACAATGAGCAGTTCTTC.

This rearrangement joins TRBV19 to TRBJ1-5; D unresolved. Trimming removed 8 bases at V and 4 bases at J, with 12 bases between. Looked up from germline, CDR1 is LNHDA and CDR2 is SQIVND (reference sequence). This CDR3 spans 13 amino acids. The CDR3 reads CASLDDANQPQHF. CDR3 coding DNA: TGTGCCAGTCTCGACGACGCGAATCAGCCCCAGCATTTT. The complete variable domain, with remaining parts taken from reference TRBV19 and TRBJ1-5, reads DGGITQSPKYLFRKEGQNVTLSCEQNLNHDAMYWYRQDPGQGLRLIYYSQIVNDFQKGDIAEGYSVSREKKESFPLTVTSAQKNPTAFYLCASLDDANQPQHFGDGTRLSIL.

About this clone: The junction departs from germline at one end; a sequencing error may be responsible. The chain joins TRBV7-7 to TRBJ2-1; TRBD2 agrees at 15 bases. Germline V gene data show CDR1 as SSHAT and CDR2 as FNYEAQ (reference sequence). The CDR3 runs to 15 residues. The chain's CDR3 is CASSLGLAGGDEQFF. The CDR3, as DNA: TGTGCTAGCAGCTTGGGACTAGCGGGAGGTGATGAGCAGTTCTTC.

V is TRBV2 and J is TRBJ2-6; a weak D match, TRBD1 (6 bases). CDR1 is SNHLY, CDR2 FYNNEI, per germline. The CDR3 loop spans 15 amino acids. The V end lost 5 bases, the J end lost 0 bases, and 8 bases lay between the germline ends. Written as DNA, the CDR3 is TGTGCCAGCAGTCAGGACAGCTCTGGGGCCAACGTCCTGACTTTC. It is translated as CASSQDSSGANVLTF.

This clone was seen once. The junction departs from germline at one end; a sequencing error may be responsible. The genes are TRBV5-4 and TRBJ1-5; tentatively, D is TRBD1 (6 bases). Germline CDR1 is SGHNT and CDR2 is YYREEE (reference sequence). The CDR3 runs 16 residues. CDR3 bases: TGTGCCAACAGCGTTGGAGGGGGGGACAGCAATCAGCCCCAGCATTTT. This encodes CANSVGGGDSNQPQHF.

J is TRBJ2-5 and V is TRBV3-1 (or the pseudogene TRBV3-2); TRBD2 aligns across 9 bases. This CDR3 has 18 residues. From germline, CDR1 is LGHDT and CDR2 YNNKEL (reference sequence). Trimming took 3 bases from V and 5 from J; bases not matched to a gene: 16. In nucleotides, the CDR3 is TGTGCCAGCAGCCATGACAGACTAGCGGCCCTACCCCAGGAGACCCAGTACTTC. It yields the protein CASSHDRLAALPQETQYF.

This chain links TRBV28 with TRBJ1-4; D call uncertain. CDR1 is MDHEN and CDR2 is SYDVKM in the germline V gene. This CDR3 spans 14 amino acids. The V end lost 7 bases, the J end lost 2 bases, and 11 bases lay between the germline ends. DNA for the CDR3: TGTGCCAGCACCCGTCGTCGCACTAATGAAAAACTGTTTTTT. Protein sequence: CASTRRRTNEKLFF.

The chain is built from TRBV11-3 and TRBJ2-7, with 8 bases that match TRBD2. Germline V gene data show CDR1 as SGHNT and CDR2 as YENEEA. The CDR3 consists of 15 residues. V lost 5 bases to trimming and J lost 5 bases; unmatched junction nucleotides: 11. The CDR3 DNA reads as TGTGCCAGCAGCGCAACTGCGGGAGGTGGACACGAGCAGTACTTC. Protein: CASSATAGGGHEQYF.

The chain couples TRBV5-1 to TRBJ2-2, with TRBD1 identical over 7 bases. This CDR3 has 16 residues. The germline gives CDR1 SGHRS, CDR2 YFSETQ. V lost 5 bases and J lost 4; bases outside the gene matches: 11. CDR3 residues: CASRPTGNGFTGELFF. In DNA form, the CDR3 reads TGCGCCAGCAGGCCGACAGGGAACGGTTTCACCGGGGAGCTGTTTTTT.